The 10 T cell receptor beta chains reported below all come from one sample, sequenced in a study of CD8 T cells in ankylosing spondylitis. TCRdb reanalysed the 5' RACE reads using MiXCR and keeps one entry per CDR3 protein. Of about 210,000 distinct CDR3 sequences in the sample, roughly 8% were seen once. Sample: blood, either unsorted or a sorted T cell fraction (not recorded which). The receptors come from a female donor with ankylosing spondylitis or in good health (not recorded which).

On this clonotype itself: Given a much more abundant clone one base away, this may be a read error. The J gene is TRBJ2-2, the V gene TRBV20-1, with 7 positions matching TRBD2. The CDR3 extends over 14 amino acids. Germline lookup yields CDR1 DFQATT and CDR2 SNEGSKA (reference sequence). This CDR3 reads CSASWPSGTEELFF. In nucleotides, the CDR3 is TGCAGTGCTAGTTGGCCCAGCGGGACCGAGGAGCTGTTTTTT.

CDR3 loop: CASSLAVAGAETQYF. The CDR3, as DNA: TGTGCCAGCAGCTTAGCGGTAGCGGGAGCTGAGACCCAGTACTTC. The chain couples TRBV7-2 to TRBJ2-5; TRBD2 matches 9 bases. This CDR3 has 15 amino acids. V shed 0 bases, J shed 5 bases, and the junction held 4 bases outside the gene matches. The germline gives CDR1 SGHTA, CDR2 FQGNSA.

This clonotype was counted ten times or more. V gene TRBV7-2 combines with J gene TRBJ2-7, with D tentatively TRBD2 (5 bases). V was clipped by 5 bases and J by 2 bases, with 13 bases between them. Germline V gives CDR1 SGHTA, CDR2 FQGNSA. This CDR3 is 14 amino acids long. As DNA, the CDR3 is TGTGCCAGCAGCCAAAGCGGAGGTACCTACGAGCAGTACTTC. Protein: CASSQSGGTYEQYF.

This clonotype was picked up many times. CDR3 nucleotide sequence: TGTGCCAGCCGGAGACCGATCTACAATGAGCAGTTCTTC. Protein product: CASRRPIYNEQFF. The J gene is TRBJ2-1, the V gene TRBV28; the D is unclear. Germline CDR1 reads MDHEN; CDR2 reads SYDVKM. CDR3 length: 13 amino acids. Deletions cut 8 bases from V and 3 bases from J, with 11 bases between.

This clonotype occurred many times. The V and J genes are TRBV6-2 or TRBV6-3 and TRBJ2-3; D not resolved. This CDR3 has 12 residues. Germline-derived CDR1 and CDR2 are MNHEY and SVGEGT. V shed 6 bases and J shed 11 bases, with 15 bases lying between them. Here the CDR3 DNA reads TGTGCCAGCAGGCCTAGTGGACCCGTGCAGTATTTT. Translating it yields CASRPSGPVQYF.

The CDR3 loop reads CASSLAPTAYNEQFF. As DNA, the CDR3 is TGTGCCAGCAGCTTGGCCCCGACAGCTTACAATGAGCAGTTCTTC. The chain has TRBV5-6 and TRBJ2-1, with D possibly TRBD1 on 5 matching bases. The CDR3 is 15 residues long. Looked up from germline, CDR1 is SGHDT and CDR2 is YYEEEE. V shed 0 bases and J shed 4 bases, with 11 bases lying between them.

A single count supports this clonotype. Germline is not matched at one junction end, which may reflect a read error. The chain combines TRBV4-3 with TRBJ2-2; perhaps TRBD1 as D (6 bases). Germline V CDR1 and CDR2: LGHNA, YSLEER. CDR3 length equals 16 residues. The CDR3 coding sequence is TGCGCCAGCAGCCAAGATGCAGGGACACCCTTAGGGGAGCCGTTTTTT. Translated, it gives CASSQDAGTPLGEPFF.

This clonotype was recorded at least ten times. This chain's CDR3 is CATQFRGEKLFF. The DNA of the CDR3 is TGTGCCACCCAATTCCGGGGTGAAAAACTGTTTTTT. The V and J genes are TRBV28 and TRBJ1-4; D not resolved. CDR3 length equals 12 residues. Trimming cost V 10 bases and J 7 bases, with 13 bases left between them. Germline V gene data show CDR1 as MDHEN and CDR2 as SYDVKM.

This clonotype was picked up many times. The chain couples TRBV7-4 to TRBJ2-5; 8 bases line up with TRBD2. The trim removed 5 bases at V and 2 bases at J, leaving 7 bases unmatched. The CDR3 is made up of 15 amino acids. Germline CDR1 is SGHVT and CDR2 is SQSDAQ. The CDR3 sequence is CASSDGTRSQETQYF. CDR3 in DNA: TGTGCCAGCAGCGACGGGACTAGGTCTCAAGAGACCCAGTACTTC.

This clonotype was counted many times. V gene TRBV2 combines with J gene TRBJ2-2, with D tentatively TRBD2 (5 bases). Trimming removed 8 bases at V and 9 bases at J, with 7 bases between. The CDR3 has 10 amino acids. From germline, CDR1 is SNHLY and CDR2 FYNNEI. The CDR3 here is CASGSRELFF. The CDR3 nucleotides read TGTGCCAGCGGGAGCCGGGAGCTGTTTTTT.